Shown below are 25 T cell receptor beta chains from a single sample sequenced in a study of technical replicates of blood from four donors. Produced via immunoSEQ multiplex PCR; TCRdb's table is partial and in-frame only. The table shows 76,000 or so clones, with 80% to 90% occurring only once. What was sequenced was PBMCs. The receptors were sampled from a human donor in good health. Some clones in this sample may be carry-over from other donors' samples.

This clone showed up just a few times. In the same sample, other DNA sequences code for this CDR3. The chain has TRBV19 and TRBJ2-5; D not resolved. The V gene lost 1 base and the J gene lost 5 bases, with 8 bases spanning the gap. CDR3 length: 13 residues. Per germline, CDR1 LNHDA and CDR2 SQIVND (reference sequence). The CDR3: CASSIGRFETQYF. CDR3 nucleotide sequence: TGTGCCAGTAGTATAGGCAGGTTCGAGACCCAGTACTTC.

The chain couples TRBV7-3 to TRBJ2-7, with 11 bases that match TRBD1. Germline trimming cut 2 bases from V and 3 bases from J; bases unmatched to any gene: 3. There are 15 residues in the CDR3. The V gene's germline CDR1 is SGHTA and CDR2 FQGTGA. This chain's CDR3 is CASSLDGTGGYEQYF. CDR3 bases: TGTGCCAGCAGCTTAGACGGGACAGGGGGCTACGAGCAGTACTTC.

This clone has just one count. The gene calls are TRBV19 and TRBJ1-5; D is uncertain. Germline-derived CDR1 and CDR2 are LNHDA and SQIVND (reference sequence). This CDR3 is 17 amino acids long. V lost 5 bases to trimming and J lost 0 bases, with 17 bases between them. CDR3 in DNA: TGTGCCAGTAGTGCAGAATCGGGTGCCCCTAGCAATCAGCCCCAGCATTTT. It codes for CASSAESGAPSNQPQHF.

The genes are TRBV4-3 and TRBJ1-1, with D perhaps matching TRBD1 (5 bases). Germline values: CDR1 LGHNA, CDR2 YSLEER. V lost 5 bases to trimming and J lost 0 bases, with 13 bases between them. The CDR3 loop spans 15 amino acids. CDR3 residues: CASSERGGMNTEAFF. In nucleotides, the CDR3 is TGCGCCAGCAGCGAGCGGGGGGGAATGAACACTGAAGCTTTCTTT.

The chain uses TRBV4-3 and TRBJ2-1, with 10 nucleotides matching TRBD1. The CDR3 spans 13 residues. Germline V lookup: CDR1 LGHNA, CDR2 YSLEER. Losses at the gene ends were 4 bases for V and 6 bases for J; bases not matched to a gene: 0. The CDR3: CASSRTGGNEQFF. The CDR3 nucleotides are TGCGCCAGCAGCCGGACAGGGGGCAATGAGCAGTTCTTC.

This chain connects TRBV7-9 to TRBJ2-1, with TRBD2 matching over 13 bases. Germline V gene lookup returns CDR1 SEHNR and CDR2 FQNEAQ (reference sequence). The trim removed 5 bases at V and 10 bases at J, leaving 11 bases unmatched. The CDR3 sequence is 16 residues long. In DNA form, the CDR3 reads TGTGCCAGCAGCCCCTGGACTAGCGGGAGACGAGACGAGCAGTTCTTC. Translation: CASSPWTSGRRDEQFF.

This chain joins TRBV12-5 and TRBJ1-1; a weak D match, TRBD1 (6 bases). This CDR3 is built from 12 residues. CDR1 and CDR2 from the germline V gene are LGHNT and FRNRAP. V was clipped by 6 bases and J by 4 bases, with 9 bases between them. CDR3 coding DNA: TGTGCTAGTGGGGAAGGGGGCACTGAAGCTTTCTTT. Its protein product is CASGEGGTEAFF. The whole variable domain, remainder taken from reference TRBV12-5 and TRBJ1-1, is DARVTQTPRHKVTEMGQEVTMRCQPILGHNTVFWYRQTMMQGLELLAYFRNRAPLDDSGMPKDRFSAEMPDATLATLKIQPSEPRDSAVYFCASGEGGTEAFFGQGTRLTVV.

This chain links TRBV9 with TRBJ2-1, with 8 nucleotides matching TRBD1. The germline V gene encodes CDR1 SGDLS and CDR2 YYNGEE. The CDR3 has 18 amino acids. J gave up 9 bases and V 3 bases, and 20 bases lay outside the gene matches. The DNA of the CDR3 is TGTGCCAGCAGCGGACCCCGAGATGGAGGACAGGGACTTGGTGAGCAGTTCTTC. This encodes CASSGPRDGGQGLGEQFF. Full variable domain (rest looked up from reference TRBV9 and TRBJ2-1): DSGVTQTPKHLITATGQRVTLRCSPRSGDLSVYWYQQSLDQGLQFLIQYYNGEERAKGNILERFSAQQFPDLHSELNLSSLELGDSALYFCASSGPRDGGQGLGEQFFGPGTRLTVL.

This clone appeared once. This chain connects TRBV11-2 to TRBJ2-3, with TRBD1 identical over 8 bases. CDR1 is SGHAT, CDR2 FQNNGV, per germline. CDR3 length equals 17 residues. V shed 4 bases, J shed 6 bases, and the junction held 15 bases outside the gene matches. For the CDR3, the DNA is TGTGCCAGCAGCTCATACCCCAGACAGGGGATTACGGATACGCAGTATTTT. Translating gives CASSSYPRQGITDTQYF.

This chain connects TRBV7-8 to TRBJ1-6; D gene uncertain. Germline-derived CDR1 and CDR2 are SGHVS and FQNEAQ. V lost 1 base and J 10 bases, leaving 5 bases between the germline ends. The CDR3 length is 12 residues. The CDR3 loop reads CASSLGASPLHF. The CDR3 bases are TGTGCCAGCAGCTTAGGGGCCTCACCCCTCCACTTT.

The CDR3 DNA is TGTGCCAGCAGCGACGGCGGGGGTGGGGAGACCCAGTACTTC. This gives the protein CASSDGGGGETQYF. The chain couples TRBV11-3 to TRBJ2-5; 7 positions agree with TRBD2. The CDR3 sequence is 14 residues long. The V gene's germline CDR1 is SGHNT and CDR2 YENEEA. The V gene end was trimmed by 5 bases and the J gene end by 5 bases; junction bases not matched to a gene: 8.

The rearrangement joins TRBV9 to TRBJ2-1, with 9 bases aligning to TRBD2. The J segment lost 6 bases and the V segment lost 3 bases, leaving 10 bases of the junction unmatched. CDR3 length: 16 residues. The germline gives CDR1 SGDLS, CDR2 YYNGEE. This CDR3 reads CASSGTGRGGLNEQFF. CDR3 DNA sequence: TGTGCCAGCAGCGGAACCGGGCGGGGGGGCCTCAATGAGCAGTTCTTC.

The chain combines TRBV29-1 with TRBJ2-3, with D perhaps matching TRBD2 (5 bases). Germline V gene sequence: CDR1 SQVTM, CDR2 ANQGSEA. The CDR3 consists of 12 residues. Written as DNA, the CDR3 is TGCAGTGCCCCGACTACCACAGATACGCAGTATTTT. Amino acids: CSAPTTTDTQYF.

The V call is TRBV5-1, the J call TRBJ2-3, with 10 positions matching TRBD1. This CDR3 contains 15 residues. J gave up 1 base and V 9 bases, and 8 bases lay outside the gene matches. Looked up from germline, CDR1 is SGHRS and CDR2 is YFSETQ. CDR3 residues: CATRAGTGGTDTQYF. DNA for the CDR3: TGCGCCACCCGGGCGGGGACAGGGGGCACAGATACGCAGTATTTT.

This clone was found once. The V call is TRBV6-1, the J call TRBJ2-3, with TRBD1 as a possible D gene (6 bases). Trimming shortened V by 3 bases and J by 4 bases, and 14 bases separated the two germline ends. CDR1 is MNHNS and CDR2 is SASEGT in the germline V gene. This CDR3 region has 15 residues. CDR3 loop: CASSDLVGAPDTQYF. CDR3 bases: TGTGCCAGCAGTGATTTGGTGGGGGCACCAGATACGCAGTATTTT.

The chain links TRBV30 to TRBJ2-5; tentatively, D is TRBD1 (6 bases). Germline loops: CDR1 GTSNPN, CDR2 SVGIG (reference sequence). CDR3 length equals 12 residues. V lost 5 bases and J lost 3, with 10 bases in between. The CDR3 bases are TGTGCCTGGGACAGGAAAGAAGAGACCCAGTACTTC. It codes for CAWDRKEETQYF.

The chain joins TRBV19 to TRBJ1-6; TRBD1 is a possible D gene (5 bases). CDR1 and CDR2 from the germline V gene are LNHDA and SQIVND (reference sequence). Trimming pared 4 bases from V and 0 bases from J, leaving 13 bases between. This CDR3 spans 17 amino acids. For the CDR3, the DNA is TGTGCCAGTAGTAGGCGACAGTCGAGCTCCTATAATTCACCCCTCCACTTT. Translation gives CASSRRQSSSYNSPLHF.

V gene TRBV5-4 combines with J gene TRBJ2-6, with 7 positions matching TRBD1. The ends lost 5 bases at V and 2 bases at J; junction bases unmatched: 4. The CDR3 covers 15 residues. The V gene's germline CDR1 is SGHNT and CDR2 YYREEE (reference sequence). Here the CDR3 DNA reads TGTGCCAGCAGACTCCAGGGGGCTGGGGCCAACGTCCTGACTTTC. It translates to CASRLQGAGANVLTF.

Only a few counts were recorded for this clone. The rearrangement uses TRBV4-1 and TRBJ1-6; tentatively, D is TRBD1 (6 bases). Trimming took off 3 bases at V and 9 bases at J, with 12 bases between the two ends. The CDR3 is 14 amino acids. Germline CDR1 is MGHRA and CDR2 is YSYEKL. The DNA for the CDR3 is TGCGCCAGCAGCCAGACGGGGGGCGGTTCACCCCTCCACTTT. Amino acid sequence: CASSQTGGGSPLHF.

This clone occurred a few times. The CDR3: CASSRDRGHYGYTF. The CDR3 region has the DNA TGTGCCAGCAGCCGGGACAGGGGTCACTATGGCTACACCTTC. The chain carries TRBV7-2 and TRBJ1-2; TRBD1 matches 10 bases. V was clipped by 5 bases and J by 3 bases; unmatched bases: 3. The CDR3 contains 14 residues. Looked up from germline, CDR1 is SGHTA and CDR2 is FQGNSA. Complete variable domain (other parts from reference TRBV7-2 and TRBJ1-2): GAGVSQSPSNKVTEKGKDVELRCDPISGHTALYWYRQSLGQGLEFLIYFQGNSAPDKSGLPSDRFSAERTGGSVSTLTIQRTQQEDSAVYLCASSRDRGHYGYTFGSGTRLTVV.

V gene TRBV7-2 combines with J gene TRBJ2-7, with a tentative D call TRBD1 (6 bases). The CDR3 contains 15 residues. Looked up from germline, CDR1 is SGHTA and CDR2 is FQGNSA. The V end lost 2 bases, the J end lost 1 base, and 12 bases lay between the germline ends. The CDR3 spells CASSLQVGTSYEQYF. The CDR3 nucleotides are TGTGCCAGCAGCTTACAGGTCGGGACATCCTACGAGCAGTACTTC.

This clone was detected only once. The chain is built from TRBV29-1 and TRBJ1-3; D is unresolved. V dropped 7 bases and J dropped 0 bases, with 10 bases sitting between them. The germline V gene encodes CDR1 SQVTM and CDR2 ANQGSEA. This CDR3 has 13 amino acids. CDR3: CSADSSSGNTIYF. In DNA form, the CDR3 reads TGCAGCGCCGACTCGAGCTCTGGAAACACCATATATTTT.

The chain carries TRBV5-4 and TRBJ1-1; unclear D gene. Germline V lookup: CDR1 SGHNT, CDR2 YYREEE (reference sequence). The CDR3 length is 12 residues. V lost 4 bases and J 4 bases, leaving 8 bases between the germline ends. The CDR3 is CASSAASTEAFF. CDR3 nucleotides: TGTGCCAGCAGCGCCGCGAGCACTGAAGCTTTCTTT.

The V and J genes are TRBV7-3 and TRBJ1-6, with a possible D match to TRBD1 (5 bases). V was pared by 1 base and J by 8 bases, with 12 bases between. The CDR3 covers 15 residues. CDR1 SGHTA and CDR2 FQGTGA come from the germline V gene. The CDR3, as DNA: TGTGCCAGCAGCTTAAGGGAGGCAGGGTATTCACCCCTCCACTTT. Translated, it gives CASSLREAGYSPLHF.

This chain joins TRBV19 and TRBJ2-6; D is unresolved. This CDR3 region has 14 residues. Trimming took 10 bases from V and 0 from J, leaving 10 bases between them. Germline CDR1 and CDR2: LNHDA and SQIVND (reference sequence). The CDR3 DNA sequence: TGTGCCACAACACCTAGCTCTGGGGCCAACGTCCTGACTTTC. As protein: CATTPSSGANVLTF.